This TCR beta chain was documented in a study of T cell responses to AZD1222 COVID-19 vaccine. General study results and limits: Donors were mostly white British, more females; clonal diversity possibly underestimated. Seropositive AZD1222 recipients at baseline numbered only five to seven.

From germline, CDR1 is SQVTM and CDR2 ANQGSEA. The CDR3 length is 14 residues. Trimming cost V 0 bases and J 3 bases, with 11 bases left between them. As for this clone: Its antigen is still unknown.

TCRdb's copy holds only in-frame clones and misses some; the assay was immunoSEQ multiplex PCR. The sample shows some 150,000 clones, under 95% of them seen only once. This clonotype was sampled from an adult in good health. The sequenced sample was peripheral blood, obtained on day 0 of AZD1222 vaccination. This chain joins TRBV29-1 and TRBJ1-1; D gene ambiguous. The CDR3 region has the DNA TGCAGCGTTGAAGATCCACAGCTGTACACTGAAGCTTTCTTT. Translated, it gives CSVEDPQLYTEAFF.